This T cell receptor (beta chain) was recorded in a study of regulatory T cells in long-lasting Graves disease. The wider study: Antithyroid drug exposure in newly diagnosed Graves' patients had lasted under 3 months. Study-level results: The persistent group shared 2,700 or so public clonotypes, more than the 966 shared by new patients.

To make TCR beta libraries, researchers used iRepertoire HTBI primers and Arm-PCR of CDR3 regions. From the multiplex PCR reads, TCRdb called clonotypes with MiXCR, one entry per CDR3 protein. The sample has approximately 490,000 distinct CDR3 sequences, about 17% seen once. Time point denoted: newly diagnosed GD, antithyroid drugs for less than 3 months. RNA from PBMCs was the source of the TCR library. Patients came from an endocrinology department in Xi'an, China. The ends were cut back, 2 bases at V and 5 bases at J, with 14 bases in the middle. From germline, CDR1 is ENHRY and CDR2 SYGVKD. CDR3 length: 15 amino acids. This clonotype was recorded a few times. Its antigen is not known. These data were also reused for a study on T cells in Graves' hyperthyroidism and ophthalmopathy. Per that study: Newly diagnosed hyperthyroidism patients aged 18 to 65 years had disease lasting under 2 months.

V is TRBV10-3 and J is TRBJ2-3; D is perhaps TRBD2 (5 bases). The sequence was collected from a man aged 40-49 years with Graves disease. This specimen consisted of peripheral blood mononuclear cells (PBMCs), obtained at new diagnosis, from a patient treated with antithyroid drugs. The CDR3 bases are TGTGCCATCAGTGAGGAGGGCCGGGCTGGAGATACGCAGTATTTT. The encoded protein is CAISEEGRAGDTQYF.